Listed here are 20 T cell receptor beta chains from one sample, sequenced in a study of shared clonotypes between healthy human individuals. The repertoire was sequenced with immunoSEQ multiplex PCR; TCRdb's copy has only in-frame clones and lacks some. Of over 95,000 clones listed, about 63% are singletons. Sequenced input: memory CD8+ T cells sorted from blood. Subset described: CD45RO+ cells pooled with CCR7-negative TemRA cells. These receptors were obtained from a young woman in good health.

This clone was detected ten times or more. The J gene is TRBJ1-2, the V gene TRBV2, with TRBD1 matching 9 bases. CDR3 length: 16 amino acids. Germline loops: CDR1 SNHLY, CDR2 FYNNEI. Trimming took 7 bases from V and 0 from J; bases not matched to a gene: 9. The CDR3 nucleotides read TGTGCCAGCACCCCGGGACAGGGTAGAGCTAACTATGGCTACACCTTC. This gives the protein CASTPGQGRANYGYTF.

The sample holds a few counts of this clone. V and J are TRBV27 and TRBJ2-7, with 8 bases that match TRBD2. This CDR3 spans 17 amino acids. The V segment lost 4 bases and the J segment 0 bases; nucleotides outside the gene matches: 11. The germline V gene has CDR1 MNHEY and CDR2 SMNVEV (reference sequence). The CDR3 region is CASSSFLNSGISYEQYF. CDR3 DNA sequence: TGTGCCAGCAGTTCCTTTCTAAATAGCGGGATCTCCTACGAGCAGTACTTC.

The rearrangement joins TRBV11-2 to TRBJ1-1; D gene unclear. V was pared by 5 bases and J by 1 base, with 14 bases between. There are 15 residues in the CDR3. Per germline, CDR1 SGHAT and CDR2 FQNNGV. The CDR3 sequence: CASSKIRMENTEAFF. Written as DNA, the CDR3 is TGTGCCAGCAGCAAAATTCGGATGGAGAACACTGAAGCTTTCTTT.

V is TRBV29-1 and J is TRBJ2-3, with a possible D match to TRBD2 (5 bases). V lost 0 bases and J 0 bases, leaving 16 bases between the germline ends. Germline lookup yields CDR1 SQVTM and CDR2 ANQGSEA. There are 17 residues in the CDR3. The CDR3 loop is CSVEDLSWRASTDTQYF. The DNA of the CDR3 is TGCAGCGTTGAAGATCTTTCGTGGCGGGCGAGCACAGATACGCAGTATTTT.

The sample holds a few counts of this clone. The chain employs TRBV28 and TRBJ2-5, with a possible D match to TRBD2 (6 bases). CDR1 and CDR2 (germline): MDHEN, SYDVKM. The CDR3 is 14 amino acids. V gave up 7 bases and J gave up 5 bases, with 17 bases separating them. The CDR3 is CASNPPGDAETQYF. The CDR3, as DNA: TGTGCCAGCAATCCACCGGGGGACGCGGAGACCCAGTACTTC. The full variable domain, in which reference TRBV28 and TRBJ2-5 provide the parts outside the CDR3, is DVKVTQSSRYLVKRTGEKVFLECVQDMDHENMFWYRQDPGLGLRLIYFSYDVKMKEKGDIPEGYSVSREKKERFSLILESASTNQTSMYLCASNPPGDAETQYFGPGTRLLVL.

This sequence joins TRBV2 and TRBJ2-7; D gene uncertain. This CDR3 has 13 residues. V dropped 5 bases and J dropped 2 bases, with 10 bases sitting between them. CDR1 is SNHLY and CDR2 is FYNNEI in the germline V gene. The CDR3 bases are TGTGCCAGCAGTACGGGCCAAACCTACGAGCAGTACTTC. It translates to CASSTGQTYEQYF.

The rearrangement joins TRBV9 to TRBJ2-1; no clear D. The germline CDR1 and CDR2 sequences are SGDLS and YYNGEE. Trimming took off 4 bases at V and 13 bases at J, with 3 bases between the two ends. This CDR3 region has 8 residues. CDR3: CASSFQFF. Here the CDR3 DNA reads TGTGCCAGCAGCTTTCAGTTCTTC. Combining the CDR3 with reference TRBV9 and TRBJ2-1 gives the whole variable domain DSGVTQTPKHLITATGQRVTLRCSPRSGDLSVYWYQQSLDQGLQFLIQYYNGEERAKGNILERFSAQQFPDLHSELNLSSLELGDSALYFCASSFQFFGPGTRLTVL.

This chain joins TRBV7-2 and TRBJ2-7; 11 bases are shared with TRBD2. V lost 8 bases, J lost 6 bases, and 6 bases stayed unmatched. Per the germline V gene, CDR1 is SGHTA and CDR2 is FQGNSA. This CDR3 spans 13 amino acids. The CDR3 protein is CASAAGTSGEQYF. CDR3 in DNA: TGTGCCAGCGCCGCCGGGACTAGCGGCGAGCAGTACTTC. Drawing the rest from reference TRBV7-2 and TRBJ2-7, the complete variable domain is GAGVSQSPSNKVTEKGKDVELRCDPISGHTALYWYRQSLGQGLEFLIYFQGNSAPDKSGLPSDRFSAERTGGSVSTLTIQRTQQEDSAVYLCASAAGTSGEQYFGPGTRLTVT.

CDR3 DNA sequence: TGCGCCAGCAGCCCCACAGGCCGTAGCTCTGGAAACACCATATATTTT. Protein sequence: CASSPTGRSSGNTIYF. The gene calls are TRBV5-1 and TRBJ1-3, with D maybe TRBD1 (5 bases). V lost 4 bases and J lost 0, with 14 bases in between. This CDR3 spans 16 amino acids. CDR1 is SGHRS and CDR2 is YFSETQ in the germline V gene.

The chain recombines TRBV2 with TRBJ2-3; no definite D call. CDR1 is SNHLY, CDR2 FYNNEI, per germline. The CDR3 covers 11 residues. Trimming shortened V by 8 bases and J by 2 bases, and 5 bases separated the two germline ends. CDR3 loop: CASSYTDTQYF. As DNA, the CDR3 is TGTGCCAGCTCTTACACAGATACGCAGTATTTT.

This chain uses TRBV28 with TRBJ2-3, with 14 bases lining up with TRBD2. V was pared by 6 bases and J by 2 bases, with 4 bases of the junction left unmatched. The CDR3 is 16 residues long. Germline assignment: CDR1 MDHEN and CDR2 SYDVKM. This CDR3 reads CASRGLAGGNTDTQYF. The DNA of the CDR3 is TGTGCCAGCAGAGGACTAGCGGGAGGAAACACAGATACGCAGTATTTT.

There are many counts of this clone. The chain recombines TRBV6-4 with TRBJ2-1; TRBD1 might be the D (6 bases). Between the trimmed V and J ends, which lost 10 bases and 4 bases, there was a span of 20 bases. The CDR3 contains 15 residues. Germline CDR1 is MRHNA and CDR2 is SNTAGT. The CDR3 reads CANPKGQLAYNEQFF. CDR3 in DNA: TGTGCCAACCCTAAGGGACAACTCGCTTACAATGAGCAGTTCTTC.

Note on this clone: This sequence may be a read error, since a much larger clone differs from it by one base. The rearrangement uses TRBV27 and TRBJ2-3; 12 bases are a match to TRBD2. Germline CDR1 is MNHEY and CDR2 is SMNVEV (reference sequence). The CDR3 has 15 residues. The V and J ends lost 5 bases and 0 bases, in that order; junction bases with no gene match: 0. CDR3 nucleotide sequence: TGTGCCAGCAGTGGGACTAGCGGGAGCACAGATACGCAGTATTTT. Translation gives CASSGTSGSTDTQYF.

This clone came up a few times. The chain combines TRBV2 with TRBJ2-6; TRBD1 aligns across 9 bases. The CDR3 sequence is 17 residues long. Germline CDR1 SNHLY, CDR2 FYNNEI. V dropped 4 bases and J dropped 4; count of bases not matched to a gene: 8. The DNA for the CDR3 is TGTGCCAGCAGTGCGTGGGACAGGGCACCGGGGGCCAACGTCCTGACTTTC. Its protein product is CASSAWDRAPGANVLTF.

J is TRBJ2-3 and V is TRBV4-2; TRBD2 aligns across 9 bases. With 0 bases clipped from V and 4 bases from J, the junction kept 5 bases outside the gene matches. This CDR3 has 16 amino acids. From germline, CDR1 is LGHNA and CDR2 YNFKEQ. CDR3 sequence reads: CASSQESAGGPDTQYF. The CDR3 DNA reads as TGTGCCAGCAGCCAAGAGTCAGCGGGAGGCCCAGATACGCAGTATTTT.

This clone was counted at least ten times. V is TRBV4-2 and J is TRBJ2-1; 9 bases agree with TRBD2. V lost 0 bases to trimming and J lost 6 bases; unmatched junction nucleotides: 3. The CDR3 runs to 15 residues. Looked up from germline, CDR1 is LGHNA and CDR2 is YNFKEQ. This CDR3 is CASSQDAGGPNEQFF. The DNA of the CDR3 is TGTGCCAGCAGCCAAGATGCGGGAGGGCCCAATGAGCAGTTCTTC.

This clone was found a few times. The rearrangement links TRBV6-1 to TRBJ2-7; 8 positions match TRBD1. The CDR3 loop spans 14 amino acids. Germline CDR1 is MNHNS and CDR2 is SASEGT. Trimming took 11 bases from V and 1 from J; bases not matched to a gene: 10. CDR3 protein: CAGRDRGNSYEQYF. In DNA form, the CDR3 reads TGTGCCGGACGAGACAGGGGAAATTCCTACGAGCAGTACTTC.

This clone has a handful of counts. The chain has TRBV10-2 and TRBJ2-3, with 8 bases matching TRBD2. V was clipped by 6 bases and J by 4 bases; unmatched bases: 9. The germline V gene encodes CDR1 WSHSY and CDR2 SAAADI. The CDR3 spans 15 residues. The CDR3 DNA follows: TGCGCCAGCAGGGAGAGCGGGAGTCCAGCAGATACGCAGTATTTT. It yields the protein CASRESGSPADTQYF.

CDR3 protein: CASSGNRQGPFNEQFF. The DNA of the CDR3 is TGTGCCAGCAGTGGAAATAGACAGGGGCCCTTCAATGAGCAGTTCTTC. The chain is built from TRBV25-1 and TRBJ2-1; 8 bases fit TRBD1. Germline V gene data show CDR1 as MGHDK and CDR2 as SYGVNS. V was clipped by 4 bases and J by 6 bases; unmatched bases: 11. The CDR3 is 16 amino acids.

The chain recombines TRBV10-3 with TRBJ2-1; 7 bases map to TRBD1. The CDR3 covers 14 residues. V trimming: 11 bases; J trimming: 2 bases; junction bases outside the gene matches: 9. The germline CDR1 and CDR2 sequences are ENHRY and SYGVKD. The CDR3 here is CAASDRGPYNEQFF. In DNA form, the CDR3 reads TGTGCCGCCTCAGATAGGGGGCCCTACAATGAGCAGTTCTTC.